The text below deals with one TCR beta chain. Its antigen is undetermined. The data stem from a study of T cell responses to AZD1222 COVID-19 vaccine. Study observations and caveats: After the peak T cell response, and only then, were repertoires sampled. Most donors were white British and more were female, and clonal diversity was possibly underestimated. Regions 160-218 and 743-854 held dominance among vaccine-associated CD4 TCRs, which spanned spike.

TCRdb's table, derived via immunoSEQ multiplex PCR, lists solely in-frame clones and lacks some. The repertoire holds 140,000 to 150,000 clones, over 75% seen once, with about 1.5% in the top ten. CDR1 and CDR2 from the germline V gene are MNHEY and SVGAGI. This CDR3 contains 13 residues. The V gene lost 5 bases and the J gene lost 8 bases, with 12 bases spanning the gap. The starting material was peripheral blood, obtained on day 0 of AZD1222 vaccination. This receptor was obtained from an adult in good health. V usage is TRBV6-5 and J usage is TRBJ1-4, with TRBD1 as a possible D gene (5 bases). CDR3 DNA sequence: TGTGCCAGCAGTATAGGGACTCCGGAAAAACTGTTTTTT. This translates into CASSIGTPEKLFF.